The clone carrying this T cell receptor beta chain has at least ten counts. The CDR3 is made up of 16 amino acids. Trimming at V came to 2 bases and at J to 9 bases, leaving 12 bases not matched to a gene. Germline lookup yields CDR1 SGHDT and CDR2 YYEEEE. Unique molecular identifiers were built into the TCRbeta library. TCRdb reprocessed the PCR reads via MiXCR and lists one record per CDR3 protein. The data show 500,000 or so distinct CDR3 sequences, 32% seen once. This record comes from a study of T-cell reconstitution after alpha-beta-depleted transplantation in children. The sequence was collected from a human donor who donated a stem cell graft to a child with aplastic anemia. V and J are TRBV5-6 and TRBJ2-1, with 9 nucleotides matching TRBD2. The sequenced sample was PBMCs from the stem cell graft donor, obtained from the stem cell graft. In DNA form, the CDR3 reads TGTGCCAGCAGCTTTTTTAGCGGGAGAAGGTCCAGTGAGCAGTTCTTC. This gives the protein CASSFFSGRRSSEQFF.